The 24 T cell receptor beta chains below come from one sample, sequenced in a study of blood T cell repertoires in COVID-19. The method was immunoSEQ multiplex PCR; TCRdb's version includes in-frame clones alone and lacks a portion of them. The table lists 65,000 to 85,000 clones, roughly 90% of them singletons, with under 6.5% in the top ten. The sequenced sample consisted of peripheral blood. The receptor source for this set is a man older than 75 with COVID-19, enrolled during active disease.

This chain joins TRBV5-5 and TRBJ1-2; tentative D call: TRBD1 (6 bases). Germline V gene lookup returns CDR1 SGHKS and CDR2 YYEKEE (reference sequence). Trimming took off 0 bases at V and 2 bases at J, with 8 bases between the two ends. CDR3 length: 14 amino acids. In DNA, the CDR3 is TGTGCCAGCAGCTTGGGACAGGTCAACTATGGCTACACCTTC. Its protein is CASSLGQVNYGYTF.

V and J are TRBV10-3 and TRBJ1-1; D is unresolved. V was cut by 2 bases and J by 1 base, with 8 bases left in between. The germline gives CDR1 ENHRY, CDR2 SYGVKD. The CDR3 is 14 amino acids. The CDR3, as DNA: TGTGCCATCAGTGAGATGGGGAGGAACACTGAAGCTTTCTTT. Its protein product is CAISEMGRNTEAFF.

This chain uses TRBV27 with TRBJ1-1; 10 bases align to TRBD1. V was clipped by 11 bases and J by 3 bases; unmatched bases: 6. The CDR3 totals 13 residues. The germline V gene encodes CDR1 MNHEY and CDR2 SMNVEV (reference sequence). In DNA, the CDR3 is TGTGCCTCTTCGGACAGGGGGTACACTGAAGCTTTCTTT. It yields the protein CASSDRGYTEAFF.

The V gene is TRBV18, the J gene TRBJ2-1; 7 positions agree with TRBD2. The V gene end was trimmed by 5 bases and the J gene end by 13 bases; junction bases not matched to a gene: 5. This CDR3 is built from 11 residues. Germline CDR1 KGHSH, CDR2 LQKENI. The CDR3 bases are TGTGCCAGCTCAGATCGACTAGCTCAGTTCTTC. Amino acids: CASSDRLAQFF.

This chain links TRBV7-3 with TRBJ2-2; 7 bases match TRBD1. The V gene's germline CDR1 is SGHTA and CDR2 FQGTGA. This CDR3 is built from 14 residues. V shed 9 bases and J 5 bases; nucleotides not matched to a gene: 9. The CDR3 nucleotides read TGTGCCAGTAGAAATGACAGGGCAACCGGGGAGCTGTTTTTT. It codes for CASRNDRATGELFF.

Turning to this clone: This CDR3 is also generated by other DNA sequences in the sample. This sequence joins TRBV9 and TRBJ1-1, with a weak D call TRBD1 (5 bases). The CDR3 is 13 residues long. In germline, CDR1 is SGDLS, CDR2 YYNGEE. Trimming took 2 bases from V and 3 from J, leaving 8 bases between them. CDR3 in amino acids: CASSVGGDTEAFF. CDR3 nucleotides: TGTGCCAGCAGCGTTGGGGGGGACACTGAAGCTTTCTTT.

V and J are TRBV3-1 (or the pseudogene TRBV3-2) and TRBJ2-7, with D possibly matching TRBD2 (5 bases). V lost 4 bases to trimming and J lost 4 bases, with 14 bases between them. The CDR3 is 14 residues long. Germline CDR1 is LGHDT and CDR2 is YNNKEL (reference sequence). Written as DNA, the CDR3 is TGTGCCAGCAGCCCCACGACTACCCAATACGAGCAGTACTTC. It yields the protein CASSPTTTQYEQYF.

As DNA, the CDR3 is TGCGCCAGCAGCCTGGGACAGGCGAACACTGAAGCTTTCTTT. Translation: CASSLGQANTEAFF. The chain uses TRBV5-1 and TRBJ1-1; 8 nucleotides align to TRBD1. Germline V CDR1 and CDR2: SGHRS, YFSETQ. J was trimmed by 1 base and V by 4 bases; bases with no gene match: 3. This CDR3 region has 14 residues.

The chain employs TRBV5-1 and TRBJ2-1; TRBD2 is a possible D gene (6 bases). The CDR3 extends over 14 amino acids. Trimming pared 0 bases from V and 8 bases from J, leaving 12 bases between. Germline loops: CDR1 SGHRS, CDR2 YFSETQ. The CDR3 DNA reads TGCGCCAGCAGCTTGGTTTTCGGGGGTGATGAGCAGTTCTTC. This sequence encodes CASSLVFGGDEQFF.

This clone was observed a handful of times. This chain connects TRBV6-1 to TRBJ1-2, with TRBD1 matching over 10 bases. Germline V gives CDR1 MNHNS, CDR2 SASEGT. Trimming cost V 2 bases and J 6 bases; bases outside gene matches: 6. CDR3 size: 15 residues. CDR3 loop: CASSESTGGNDGYTF. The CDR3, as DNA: TGTGCCAGCAGTGAATCGACAGGGGGCAATGATGGCTACACCTTC.

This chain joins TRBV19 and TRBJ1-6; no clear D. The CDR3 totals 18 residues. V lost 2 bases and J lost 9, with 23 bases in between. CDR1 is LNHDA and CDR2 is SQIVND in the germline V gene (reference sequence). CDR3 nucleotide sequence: TGTGCCAGTAGTATAACACCCGTCCGGACGGGATTGGGTTCACCCCTCCACTTT. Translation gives CASSITPVRTGLGSPLHF.

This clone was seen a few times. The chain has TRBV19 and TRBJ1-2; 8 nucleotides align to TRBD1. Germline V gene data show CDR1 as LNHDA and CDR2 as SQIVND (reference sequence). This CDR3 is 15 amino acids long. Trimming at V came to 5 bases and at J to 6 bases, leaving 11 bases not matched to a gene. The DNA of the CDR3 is TGTGCCAGTAGTCCGCTCCCGGGACAGGACCATGGCTACACCTTC. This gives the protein CASSPLPGQDHGYTF. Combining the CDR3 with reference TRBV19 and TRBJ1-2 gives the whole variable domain DGGITQSPKYLFRKEGQNVTLSCEQNLNHDAMYWYRQDPGQGLRLIYYSQIVNDFQKGDIAEGYSVSREKKESFPLTVTSAQKNPTAFYLCASSPLPGQDHGYTFGSGTRLTVV.

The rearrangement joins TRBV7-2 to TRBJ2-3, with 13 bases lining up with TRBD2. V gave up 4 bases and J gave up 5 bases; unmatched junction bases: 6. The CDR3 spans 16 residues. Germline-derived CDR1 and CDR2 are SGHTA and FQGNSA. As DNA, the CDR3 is TGTGCCAGCAGCTCGGGACTAGCGGGGATTGTAGATACGCAGTATTTT. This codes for CASSSGLAGIVDTQYF. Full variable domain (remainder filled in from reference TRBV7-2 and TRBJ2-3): GAGVSQSPSNKVTEKGKDVELRCDPISGHTALYWYRQSLGQGLEFLIYFQGNSAPDKSGLPSDRFSAERTGGSVSTLTIQRTQQEDSAVYLCASSSGLAGIVDTQYFGPGTRLTVL.

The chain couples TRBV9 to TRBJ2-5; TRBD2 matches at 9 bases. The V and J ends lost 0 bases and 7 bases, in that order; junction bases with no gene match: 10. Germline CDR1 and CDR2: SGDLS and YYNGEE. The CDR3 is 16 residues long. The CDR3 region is CASSVGPAGGSGTQYF. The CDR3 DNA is TGTGCCAGCAGCGTAGGTCCGGCGGGGGGGTCTGGGACCCAGTACTTC.

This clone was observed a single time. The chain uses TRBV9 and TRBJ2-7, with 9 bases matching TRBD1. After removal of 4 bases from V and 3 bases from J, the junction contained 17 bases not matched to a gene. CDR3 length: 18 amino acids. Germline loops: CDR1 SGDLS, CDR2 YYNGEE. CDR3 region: CASSPGTGGGQGSYEQYF. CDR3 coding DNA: TGTGCCAGCAGCCCCGGAACCGGCGGGGGACAGGGAAGCTACGAGCAGTACTTC. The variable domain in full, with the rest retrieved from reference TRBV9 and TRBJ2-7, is DSGVTQTPKHLITATGQRVTLRCSPRSGDLSVYWYQQSLDQGLQFLIQYYNGEERAKGNILERFSAQQFPDLHSELNLSSLELGDSALYFCASSPGTGGGQGSYEQYFGPGTRLTVT.

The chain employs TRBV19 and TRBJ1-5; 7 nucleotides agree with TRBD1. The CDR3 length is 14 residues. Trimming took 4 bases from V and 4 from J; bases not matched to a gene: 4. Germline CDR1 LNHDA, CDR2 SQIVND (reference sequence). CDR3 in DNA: TGTGCCAGTAGTAACCCGACAGGGAATCAGCCCCAGCATTTT. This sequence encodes CASSNPTGNQPQHF.

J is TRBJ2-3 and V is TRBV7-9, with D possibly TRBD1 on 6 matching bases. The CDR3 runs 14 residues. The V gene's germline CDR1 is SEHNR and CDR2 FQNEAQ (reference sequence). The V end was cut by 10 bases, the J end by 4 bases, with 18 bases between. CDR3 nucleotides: TGTGCCACCCCGTGGGGGCCGGTTGCAGATACGCAGTATTTT. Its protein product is CATPWGPVADTQYF.

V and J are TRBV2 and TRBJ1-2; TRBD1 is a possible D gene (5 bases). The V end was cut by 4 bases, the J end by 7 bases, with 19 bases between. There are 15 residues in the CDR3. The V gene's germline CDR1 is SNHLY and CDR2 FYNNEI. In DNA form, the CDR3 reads TGTGCCAGCAGTGTGGCCAGGGAAGTAAAATCTGGCTACACCTTC. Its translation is CASSVAREVKSGYTF.

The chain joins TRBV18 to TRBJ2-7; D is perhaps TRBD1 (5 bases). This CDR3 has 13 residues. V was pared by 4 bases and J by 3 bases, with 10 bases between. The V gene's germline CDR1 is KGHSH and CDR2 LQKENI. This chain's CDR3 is CASSLGLIYEQYF. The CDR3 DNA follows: TGTGCCAGCTCACTGGGGCTGATCTACGAGCAGTACTTC.

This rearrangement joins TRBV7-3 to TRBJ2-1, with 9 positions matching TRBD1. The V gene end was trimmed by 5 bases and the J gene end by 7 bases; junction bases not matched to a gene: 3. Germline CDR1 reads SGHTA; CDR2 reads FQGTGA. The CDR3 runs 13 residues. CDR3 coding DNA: TGTGCCAGCAGCCGGGACAGGGTGAATGAGCAGTTCTTC. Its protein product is CASSRDRVNEQFF.

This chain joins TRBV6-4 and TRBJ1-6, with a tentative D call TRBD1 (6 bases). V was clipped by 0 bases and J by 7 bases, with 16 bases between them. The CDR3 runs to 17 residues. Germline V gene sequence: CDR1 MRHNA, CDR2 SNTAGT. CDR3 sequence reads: CASSDSNRVDRNSPLHF. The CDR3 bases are TGTGCCAGCAGTGACTCGAATAGGGTGGACAGAAATTCACCCCTCCACTTT.

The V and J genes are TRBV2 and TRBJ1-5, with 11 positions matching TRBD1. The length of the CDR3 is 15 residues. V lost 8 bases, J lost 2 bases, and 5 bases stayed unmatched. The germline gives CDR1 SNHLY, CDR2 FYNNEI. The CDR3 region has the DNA TGTGCCAGCGGGAGGGACAGGGGGGGCAATCAGCCCCAGCATTTT. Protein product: CASGRDRGGNQPQHF.

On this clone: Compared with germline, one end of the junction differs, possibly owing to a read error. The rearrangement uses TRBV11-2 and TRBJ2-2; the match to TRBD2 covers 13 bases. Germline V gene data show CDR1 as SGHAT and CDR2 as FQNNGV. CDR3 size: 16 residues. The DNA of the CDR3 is TGTGCCAACAGCCCCGGACTAGCGGGGGCCACCGGGGAGCTGTTTTTT. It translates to CANSPGLAGATGELFF.

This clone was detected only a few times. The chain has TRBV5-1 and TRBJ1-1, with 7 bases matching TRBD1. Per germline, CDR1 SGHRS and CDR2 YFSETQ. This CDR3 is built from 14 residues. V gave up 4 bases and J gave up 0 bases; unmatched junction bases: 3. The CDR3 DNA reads TGCGCCAGCAGCGCGACAGGGATGAACACTGAAGCTTTCTTT. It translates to CASSATGMNTEAFF.